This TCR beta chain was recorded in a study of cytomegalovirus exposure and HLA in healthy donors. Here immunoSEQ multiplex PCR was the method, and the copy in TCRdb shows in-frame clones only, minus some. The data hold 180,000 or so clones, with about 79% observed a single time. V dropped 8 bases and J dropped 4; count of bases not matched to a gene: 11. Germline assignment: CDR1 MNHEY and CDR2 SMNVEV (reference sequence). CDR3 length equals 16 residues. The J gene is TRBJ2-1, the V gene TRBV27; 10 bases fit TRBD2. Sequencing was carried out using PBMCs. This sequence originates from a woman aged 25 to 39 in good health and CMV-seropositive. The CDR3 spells CASSTGLARVYNEQFF. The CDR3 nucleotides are TGTGCCAGCTCAACGGGACTAGCGCGAGTATACAATGAGCAGTTCTTC.